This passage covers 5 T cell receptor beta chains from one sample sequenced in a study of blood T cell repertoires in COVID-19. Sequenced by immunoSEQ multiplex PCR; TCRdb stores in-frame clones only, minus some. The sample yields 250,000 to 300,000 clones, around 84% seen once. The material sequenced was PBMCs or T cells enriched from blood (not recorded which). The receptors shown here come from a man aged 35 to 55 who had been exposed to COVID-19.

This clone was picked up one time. As DNA, the CDR3 is TGCGCCAGCAGCTTGGATCCCGGGATTGCCGGGGAGCTGTTTTTT. It yields the protein CASSLDPGIAGELFF. The rearrangement uses TRBV5-1 and TRBJ2-2; tentative D call: TRBD2 (5 bases). V was cut by 0 bases and J by 6 bases, with 12 bases left in between. Germline V CDR1 and CDR2: SGHRS, YFSETQ. The CDR3 length is 15 residues.

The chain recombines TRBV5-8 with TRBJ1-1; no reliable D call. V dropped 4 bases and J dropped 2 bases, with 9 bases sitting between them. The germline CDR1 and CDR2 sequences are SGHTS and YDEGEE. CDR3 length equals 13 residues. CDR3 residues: CASSKEINTEAFF. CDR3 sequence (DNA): TGTGCCAGCAGCAAGGAGATAAACACTGAAGCTTTCTTT.

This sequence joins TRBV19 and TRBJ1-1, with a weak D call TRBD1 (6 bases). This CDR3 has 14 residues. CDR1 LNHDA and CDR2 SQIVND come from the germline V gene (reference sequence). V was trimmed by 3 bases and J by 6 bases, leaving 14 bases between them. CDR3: CASSIQKQGAEAFF. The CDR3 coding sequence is TGTGCCAGTAGTATCCAAAAACAGGGCGCTGAAGCTTTCTTT.

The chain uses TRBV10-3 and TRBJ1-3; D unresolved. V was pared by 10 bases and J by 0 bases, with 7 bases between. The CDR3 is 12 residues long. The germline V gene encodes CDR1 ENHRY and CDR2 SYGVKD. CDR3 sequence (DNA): TGTGCCAGCGGGATCTCTGGAAACACCATATATTTT. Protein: CASGISGNTIYF.

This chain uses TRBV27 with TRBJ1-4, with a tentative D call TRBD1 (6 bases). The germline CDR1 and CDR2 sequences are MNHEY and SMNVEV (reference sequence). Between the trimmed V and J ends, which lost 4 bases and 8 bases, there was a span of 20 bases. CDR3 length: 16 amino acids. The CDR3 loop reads CASSSYRDSVYEKLFF. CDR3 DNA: TGTGCCAGCAGTTCCTACAGGGATTCCGTTTACGAAAAACTGTTTTTT.